Listed below are T cell receptor beta chains from one sample, sequenced in a study of blood T cell repertoires in COVID-19. The table came from immunoSEQ multiplex PCR; TCRdb's copy has only in-frame clones and leaves some out. Of a few hundred thousand clones listed, about 87% are singletons. What was sequenced was peripheral blood. The receptors shown here come from a human donor in a cohort sampled during active COVID-19. The conserved cysteine and the conserved F or W are not part of the CDR3 here. The D gene is left open where the match is weak.

cdr3_aa: ASSQSSLNEQF; j_call: TRBJ2-1; d_call: NA; v_call: TRBV16
cdr3_aa: ASSQPGLGRIDTQY; j_call: TRBJ2-3; d_call: TRBD2; v_call: TRBV4-1
cdr3_aa: ATKGQGLTEAF; j_call: TRBJ1-1; d_call: NA; v_call: TRBV6-5
cdr3_aa: ASSLFVGTVNTEAF; j_call: TRBJ1-1; d_call: TRBD1; v_call: TRBV7-2
cdr3_aa: ASSLLVGTETQY; j_call: TRBJ2-5; d_call: NA; v_call: TRBV11-2
cdr3_aa: ASSLNRAGEQY; j_call: TRBJ2-7; d_call: NA; v_call: TRBV11-2
cdr3_aa: ASRGRNTEAF; j_call: TRBJ1-1; d_call: NA; v_call: TRBV7-9
cdr3_aa: ATKDSHYNEQF; j_call: TRBJ2-1; d_call: NA; v_call: TRBV28
cdr3_aa: ASTRGGRGYT; j_call: TRBJ1-2; d_call: NA; v_call: TRBV6-5
cdr3_aa: ASSLLFRGDTQY; j_call: TRBJ2-3; d_call: NA; v_call: TRBV28
cdr3_aa: ASSGDRGFDTEAF; j_call: TRBJ1-1; d_call: TRBD1; v_call: TRBV5-1
cdr3_aa: ASSLRGRGITYEQY; j_call: TRBJ2-7; d_call: TRBD1; v_call: TRBV13
cdr3_aa: ASSPPVPGQGKLGYT; j_call: TRBJ1-2; d_call: TRBD1; v_call: TRBV18
cdr3_aa: ASSRNGQGGGTEAF; j_call: TRBJ1-1; d_call: NA; v_call: TRBV21-1
cdr3_aa: ASSYEEKLF; j_call: TRBJ1-4; d_call: NA; v_call: TRBV5-5
cdr3_aa: ASSGQGARQPQH; j_call: TRBJ1-5; d_call: TRBD1; v_call: TRBV6-5
cdr3_aa: ASSPRDLQETQY; j_call: TRBJ2-5; d_call: NA; v_call: TRBV3-1/TRBV3-2
cdr3_aa: ASSLAFSNEKLF; j_call: TRBJ1-4; d_call: NA; v_call: TRBV5-8
cdr3_aa: ASSTRTGQETQY; j_call: TRBJ2-5; d_call: TRBD1; v_call: TRBV5-4
cdr3_aa: ASSEPGLAPYEQY; j_call: TRBJ2-7; d_call: TRBD2; v_call: TRBV6-1
cdr3_aa: ASSKGLAGGPGTYNEQF; j_call: TRBJ2-1; d_call: TRBD2; v_call: TRBV9
cdr3_aa: ASRGQGNTDTQY; j_call: TRBJ2-3; d_call: TRBD1; v_call: TRBV11-1
cdr3_aa: AWSIQSGGYT; j_call: TRBJ1-2; d_call: NA; v_call: TRBV30
cdr3_aa: ASSLVQGRGNTEAF; j_call: TRBJ1-1; d_call: NA; v_call: TRBV5-1
cdr3_aa: ATYVPGEGYGYT; j_call: TRBJ1-2; d_call: NA; v_call: TRBV28
cdr3_aa: ASSQEVRLAVYNEQF; j_call: TRBJ2-1; d_call: TRBD2; v_call: TRBV4-2
cdr3_aa: ASSLGGGQGTKKLF; j_call: TRBJ1-4; d_call: TRBD1; v_call: TRBV5-4
cdr3_aa: ASREQKTGNHWADTQY; j_call: TRBJ2-3; d_call: TRBD1; v_call: TRBV6-1
cdr3_aa: ATSSGGARTEAF; j_call: TRBJ1-1; d_call: NA; v_call: TRBV15
cdr3_aa: ASSRTFNYGYT; j_call: TRBJ1-2; d_call: NA; v_call: TRBV12-3/TRBV12-4
cdr3_aa: ASSPSLGAGINSPLH; j_call: TRBJ1-6; d_call: NA; v_call: TRBV7-9
cdr3_aa: ASRTSGSRNEQF; j_call: TRBJ2-1; d_call: TRBD2; v_call: TRBV6-5
cdr3_aa: ASSQGQGSWTYGYT; j_call: TRBJ1-2; d_call: NA; v_call: TRBV3-1/TRBV3-2
cdr3_aa: ASSPSGQGSNEQY; j_call: TRBJ2-7; d_call: TRBD1; v_call: TRBV6-6
cdr3_aa: AWSVLGSSYNSPLH; j_call: TRBJ1-6; d_call: NA; v_call: TRBV30
cdr3_aa: ASMGEGSYEQY; j_call: TRBJ2-7; d_call: TRBD2; v_call: TRBV27
cdr3_aa: ASSPVAGDSEQY; j_call: TRBJ2-7; d_call: TRBD2; v_call: TRBV18
cdr3_aa: ASSQDNSGANVLT; j_call: TRBJ2-6; d_call: NA; v_call: TRBV3-1/TRBV3-2
cdr3_aa: SASPGEEETQY; j_call: TRBJ2-5; d_call: NA; v_call: TRBV20-1
cdr3_aa: ASSPGGRSYEQY; j_call: TRBJ2-7; d_call: TRBD1; v_call: TRBV7-2
cdr3_aa: ASSPRSGAGQETQY; j_call: TRBJ2-5; d_call: TRBD2; v_call: TRBV5-1